These 26 T cell receptor beta chains originate from one sample sequenced in a study of long-term antiretroviral therapy in people with HIV. Researchers report immunoSEQ v3.0 was run at survey level. The data were produced by immunoSEQ multiplex PCR, yet TCRdb's version contains in-frame clones alone and is incomplete. The data contain under 30,000 clones, around 84% of them singletons. The input for sequencing was unsorted PBMCs, taken 4.4 years after starting antiretroviral therapy. The receptors derive from a man in his thirties or forties with HIV.

The V call is TRBV5-1, the J call TRBJ2-7; tentatively, D is TRBD1 or TRBD2 (5 bases each). Germline V gene data show CDR1 as SGHRS and CDR2 as YFSETQ. V was shortened by 0 bases and J by 6 bases, with 13 bases between the two germline ends. CDR3 size: 14 residues. The CDR3 here is CASSLDGDRSEQYF. The CDR3 DNA reads TGCGCCAGCAGCTTGGATGGGGACCGAAGCGAGCAGTACTTC.

This sequence joins TRBV7-3 and TRBJ2-2; D is possibly TRBD2 (5 bases). Germline CDR1 is SGHTA and CDR2 is FQGTGA. There are 14 residues in the CDR3. Trimming took 2 bases from V and 3 from J, leaving 7 bases between them. The CDR3 loop reads CASSLGLDTGELFF. CDR3 DNA: TGTGCCAGCAGCTTAGGACTGGACACCGGGGAGCTGTTTTTT.

This clone was recorded a few times. Other DNA sequences in the same sample also yield this CDR3. The rearrangement uses TRBV2 and TRBJ1-2; D unclear. V was pared by 3 bases and J by 2 bases, with 4 bases between. CDR3 length: 12 amino acids. The germline V gene has CDR1 SNHLY and CDR2 FYNNEI. The CDR3 here is CASSEGNYGYTF. The CDR3 nucleotides are TGTGCCAGCAGTGAGGGAAACTATGGCTACACCTTC.

As for this clone: The germline gene is not matched at one end of the junction; a read error may be the cause. The chain joins TRBV18 to TRBJ2-3; TRBD1 matches at 7 bases. The CDR3 extends over 15 amino acids. The germline CDR1 and CDR2 sequences are KGHSH and LQKENI. CDR3 region: CASPPDRAGTDTQYF. In DNA, the CDR3 is TGTGCCAGCCCACCCGACAGGGCGGGCACAGATACGCAGTATTTT. The entire variable domain, with the rest obtained from reference TRBV18 and TRBJ2-3, is as follows: NAGVMQNPRHLVRRRGQEARLRCSPMKGHSHVYWYRQLPEEGLKFMVYLQKENIIDESGMPKERFSAEFPKEGPSILRIQQVVRGDSAAYFCASPPDRAGTDTQYFGPGTRLTVL.

The CDR3 loop reads CASSLGAGGGYEQYF. The CDR3, as DNA: TGTGCCAGCAGCTTGGGAGCGGGAGGCGGGTACGAGCAGTACTTC. The chain couples TRBV5-6 to TRBJ2-7; 9 bases match TRBD2. Germline V lookup: CDR1 SGHDT, CDR2 YYEEEE. The CDR3 extends over 15 amino acids. With 0 bases clipped from V and 4 bases from J, the junction kept 5 bases outside the gene matches.

The chain has TRBV15 and TRBJ1-1; possibly TRBD1 for D (6 bases). V lost 8 bases to trimming and J lost 4 bases, with 14 bases between them. The CDR3 runs 13 residues. Germline lookup yields CDR1 LNHNV and CDR2 YYDKDF (reference sequence). CDR3 in DNA: TGTGCCACCGAATACAGGGATGGCACTGAAGCTTTCTTT. Protein product: CATEYRDGTEAFF.

The chain combines TRBV7-2 with TRBJ2-1; TRBD2 might be the D (5 bases). Trimming took 1 base from V and 0 from J, leaving 10 bases between them. CDR1 and CDR2 from the germline V gene are SGHTA and FQGNSA. CDR3 length: 16 residues. The CDR3 loop is CASSLGVSGSYNEQFF. For the CDR3, the DNA is TGTGCCAGCAGCTTAGGTGTCAGCGGCTCCTACAATGAGCAGTTCTTC. Looking up the rest from reference TRBV7-2 and TRBJ2-1 gives the full variable domain: GAGVSQSPSNKVTEKGKDVELRCDPISGHTALYWYRQSLGQGLEFLIYFQGNSAPDKSGLPSDRFSAERTGGSVSTLTIQRTQQEDSAVYLCASSLGVSGSYNEQFFGPGTRLTVL.

CDR3 in amino acids: CAISEIRESVQQYF. CDR3 bases: TGTGCCATCAGTGAGATCAGGGAGAGCGTCCAGCAGTACTTC. The chain recombines TRBV10-3 with TRBJ2-7, with D possibly being TRBD1 or TRBD2 (5 bases each). V was pared by 2 bases and J by 8 bases, with 16 bases between. Germline values: CDR1 ENHRY, CDR2 SYGVKD. The CDR3 is 14 residues long.

The chain combines TRBV7-9 with TRBJ1-1, with TRBD1 identical over 9 bases. The germline V gene encodes CDR1 SEHNR and CDR2 FQNEAQ (reference sequence). The CDR3 extends over 15 amino acids. J lost 1 base, V lost 5 bases, and 5 bases had no gene match. The chain's CDR3 is CASSPTGGENTEAFF. The DNA for the CDR3 is TGTGCCAGCAGCCCCACAGGGGGCGAGAACACTGAAGCTTTCTTT. Full variable domain (outside the CDR3, taken from reference TRBV7-9 and TRBJ1-1): DTGVSQNPRHKITKRGQNVTFRCDPISEHNRLYWYRQTLGQGPEFLTYFQNEAQLEKSRLLSDRFSAERPKGSFSTLEIQRTEQGDSAMYLCASSPTGGENTEAFFGQGTRLTVV.

The J gene is TRBJ2-5, the V gene TRBV28; 7 nucleotides line up with TRBD1. This CDR3 has 17 amino acids. Trimming cost V 1 base and J 5 bases; bases outside gene matches: 13. Per the germline V gene, CDR1 is MDHEN and CDR2 is SYDVKM. In DNA, the CDR3 is TGTGCCAGCAGTTTATTCCCGCCCCCGAAGACAGGGGAGACCCAGTACTTC. Amino acids: CASSLFPPPKTGETQYF.

This rearrangement joins TRBV28 to TRBJ1-5; 8 positions agree with TRBD1. CDR1 MDHEN and CDR2 SYDVKM come from the germline V gene. V dropped 7 bases and J dropped 5; count of bases not matched to a gene: 10. This CDR3 has 15 amino acids. CDR3 sequence (DNA): TGTGCCAGCACCCCCCAGGGGGCAAGGTATCAGCCCCAGCATTTT. This codes for CASTPQGARYQPQHF.

This sequence joins TRBV13 and TRBJ1-1; possibly TRBD1 for D (6 bases). V dropped 5 bases and J dropped 8 bases, with 12 bases sitting between them. The CDR3 is 12 residues long. CDR1 is PRHDT, CDR2 FYEKMQ, per germline (reference sequence). This CDR3 reads CASSTNREEAFF. The CDR3 DNA follows: TGTGCCAGCAGCACCAACAGGGAAGAAGCTTTCTTT.

In its sample, this clone was seen once. This chain joins TRBV13 and TRBJ2-3; the match to TRBD2 covers 9 bases. The CDR3 loop spans 16 amino acids. The trim removed 5 bases at V and 7 bases at J, leaving 13 bases unmatched. CDR1 is PRHDT, CDR2 FYEKMQ, per germline (reference sequence). CDR3 loop: CASSPPFAGGPYTQYF. CDR3 bases: TGTGCCAGCAGCCCCCCATTCGCGGGAGGGCCCTATACGCAGTATTTT.

V and J are TRBV5-8 and TRBJ1-1, with D perhaps matching TRBD1 (5 bases). The germline V and J ends were trimmed by 1 base and 1 base, with 11 bases remaining between them. The CDR3 length is 15 residues. Germline assignment: CDR1 SGHTS and CDR2 YDEGEE. The chain's CDR3 is CASSLSRQGNTEAFF. The CDR3 DNA sequence: TGTGCCAGCAGCTTGAGTCGGCAGGGGAACACTGAAGCTTTCTTT.

The chain combines TRBV14 with TRBJ2-7; D is ambiguous. This CDR3 is 14 amino acids long. Trimming cost V 4 bases and J 0 bases, with 10 bases left between them. Per germline, CDR1 SGHDN and CDR2 FVKESK. The CDR3 DNA reads TGTGCCAGCAGCCCTAGGGTTTCCTCCTACGAGCAGTACTTC. Amino acid sequence: CASSPRVSSYEQYF. The full variable domain, completed using reference TRBV14 and TRBJ2-7, is EAGVTQFPSHSVIEKGQTVTLRCDPISGHDNLYWYRRVMGKEIKFLLHFVKESKQDESGMPNNRFLAERTGGTYSTLKVQPAELEDSGVYFCASSPRVSSYEQYFGPGTRLTVT.

This clone was seen a few times. The CDR3 nucleotides read TGTGCCAGCAGTTCTAGTGGGGCTTACGAGCAGTACTTC. Its protein product is CASSSSGAYEQYF. V and J are TRBV25-1 and TRBJ2-7; possibly TRBD1 for D (5 bases). The CDR3 totals 13 residues. The V end was cut by 5 bases, the J end by 4 bases, with 12 bases between. Germline V gene lookup returns CDR1 MGHDK and CDR2 SYGVNS.

This rearrangement joins TRBV29-1 to TRBJ2-7, with 7 bases lining up with TRBD1. Looked up from germline, CDR1 is SQVTM and CDR2 is ANQGSEA. The junction had 11 bases not matched to a gene; V was cut back by 6 bases and J by 6 bases. This CDR3 spans 13 amino acids. In nucleotides, the CDR3 is TGCAGCGTAGATACGACAGGGTTTAGCGAGCAGTACTTC. Protein sequence: CSVDTTGFSEQYF.

The chain employs TRBV5-4 and TRBJ2-5; 8 bases map to TRBD1. V was clipped by 5 bases and J by 1 base; unmatched bases: 7. Germline V CDR1 and CDR2: SGHNT, YYREEE (reference sequence). CDR3 size: 15 residues. The CDR3 bases are TGTGCCAGCAGTTGGACAGGGACCTTCCAAGAGACCCAGTACTTC. Protein sequence: CASSWTGTFQETQYF.

The rearrangement uses TRBV2 and TRBJ2-3, with TRBD2 matching 7 bases. The CDR3 runs 15 residues. J was trimmed by 3 bases and V by 2 bases; bases with no gene match: 5. CDR1 is SNHLY, CDR2 FYNNEI, per germline. In DNA form, the CDR3 reads TGTGCCAGCAGTGAATCAGGGCGGGGGACAGATACGCAGTATTTT. Protein product: CASSESGRGTDTQYF.

The rearrangement joins TRBV27 to TRBJ2-7; D is ambiguous. Germline V gene sequence: CDR1 MNHEY, CDR2 SMNVEV (reference sequence). The CDR3 extends over 13 amino acids. V gave up 6 bases and J gave up 0 bases, with 9 bases separating them. The CDR3, as DNA: TGTGCCAGCAGCGTTGGGGTCTCCTACGAGCAGTACTTC. It yields the protein CASSVGVSYEQYF.

The chain links TRBV5-1 to TRBJ2-2; D unclear. The V end was cut by 3 bases, the J end by 4 bases, with 13 bases between. Looked up from germline, CDR1 is SGHRS and CDR2 is YFSETQ. The length of the CDR3 is 15 residues. CDR3 residues: CASSWTPGTTGELFF. For the CDR3, the DNA is TGCGCCAGCAGCTGGACGCCCGGTACCACCGGGGAGCTGTTTTTT.

This clone was detected a few times. The chain uses TRBV19 and TRBJ1-5, with D uncertain. Germline V gene lookup returns CDR1 LNHDA and CDR2 SQIVND (reference sequence). The CDR3 extends over 11 amino acids. The V end lost 9 bases, the J end lost 9 bases, and 12 bases lay between the germline ends. The CDR3 bases are TGTGCCAGCGAGGCCTCAGGGCCCCAGCATTTT. It codes for CASEASGPQHF.

This clone occurred a few times. The rearrangement joins TRBV5-1 to TRBJ1-6; TRBD1 is a possible D gene (6 bases). V shed 4 bases and J shed 10 bases, with 21 bases lying between them. Germline CDR1 SGHRS, CDR2 YFSETQ. The length of the CDR3 is 16 residues. CDR3 nucleotides: TGCGCCAGCAGCACTGAAGGGACATACGGGCGATCACCCCTCCACTTT. The encoded protein is CASSTEGTYGRSPLHF.

This rearrangement joins TRBV4-1 to TRBJ1-2; D is unresolved. The CDR3 has 11 amino acids. Germline V gene lookup returns CDR1 MGHRA and CDR2 YSYEKL. V shed 0 bases and J shed 13 bases, with 9 bases lying between them. The CDR3 bases are TGCGCCAGCAGCCAAGATGGGGAGAGCACCTTC. This sequence encodes CASSQDGESTF.

This chain connects TRBV9 to TRBJ1-4, with 7 nucleotides matching TRBD1. Germline trimming cut 3 bases from V and 6 bases from J; bases unmatched to any gene: 17. Germline assignment: CDR1 SGDLS and CDR2 YYNGEE. The CDR3 sequence is 18 residues long. For the CDR3, the DNA is TGTGCCAGCAGCGATCCCCGGTTTAACAGGGGAATGGATGAAAAACTGTTTTTT. Translating it yields CASSDPRFNRGMDEKLFF.

The chain joins TRBV13 to TRBJ2-2, with D possibly being TRBD1 (6 bases). This CDR3 has 12 residues. The germline V and J ends were trimmed by 5 bases and 10 bases, with 11 bases remaining between them. Germline CDR1 PRHDT, CDR2 FYEKMQ (reference sequence). The CDR3: CASSPQGQELFF. The CDR3 DNA is TGTGCCAGCAGCCCGCAGGGACAGGAGCTGTTTTTT.